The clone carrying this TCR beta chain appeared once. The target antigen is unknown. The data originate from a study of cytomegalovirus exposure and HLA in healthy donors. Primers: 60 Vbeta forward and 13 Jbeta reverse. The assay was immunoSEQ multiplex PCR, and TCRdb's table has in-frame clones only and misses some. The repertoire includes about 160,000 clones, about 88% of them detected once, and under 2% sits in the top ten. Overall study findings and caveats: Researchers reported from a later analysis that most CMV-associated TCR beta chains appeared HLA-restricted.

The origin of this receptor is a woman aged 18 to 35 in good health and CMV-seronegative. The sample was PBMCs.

The DNA of the CDR3 is TGTGCCAGCAGCGTAGTAGGAGAGGGGGGCACAGATACGCAGTATTTT. The encoded protein is CASSVVGEGGTDTQYF. The chain combines TRBV9 with TRBJ2-3, with D maybe TRBD1 (6 bases). Germline V gene data show CDR1 as SGDLS and CDR2 as YYNGEE. The CDR3 extends over 16 amino acids. Between the trimmed V and J ends, which lost 0 bases and 1 base, there was a span of 12 bases.